The next 29 T cell receptor beta chains were all read from a single sample in a study of blood T cells in healthy people across ages. The use of a sample-barcoded 5' primer and a J-beta primer mix characterized a second PCR of 7 to 11 cycles. TCRdb re-called the 5' RACE reads through MiXCR, storing one row per CDR3 protein. Among over a million distinct CDR3 sequences, 42% were seen once, and the ten largest hold roughly 8.2%. The material sequenced was blood. The receptors were gathered from a woman aged 18 to 35 in good health.

This clonotype came up a few times. The CDR3 region is CASRDQGVGETQYF. CDR3 bases: TGTGCCAGCAGAGATCAGGGGGTAGGGGAGACCCAGTACTTC. The chain has TRBV12-3 or TRBV12-4 and TRBJ2-5; 7 nucleotides match TRBD1. J lost 5 bases, V lost 6 bases, and 9 bases had no gene match. This CDR3 is 14 amino acids long.

This clonotype was seen only a few times. This rearrangement joins TRBV27 to TRBJ2-7; 10 nucleotides line up with TRBD1. The CDR3 extends over 12 amino acids. The ends lost 4 bases at V and 12 bases at J; junction bases unmatched: 6. CDR1 and CDR2 (germline): MNHEY, SMNVEV (reference sequence). The CDR3 nucleotides read TGTGCCAGCAGTTCCGCGACAGGGGGCTTGTACTTC. Translation: CASSSATGGLYF.

The rearrangement links TRBV20-1 to TRBJ2-5; D might be TRBD2 (5 bases). Germline loops: CDR1 DFQATT, CDR2 SNEGSKA (reference sequence). This CDR3 region has 15 residues. Trimming left V 0 bases short and J 3 bases short, with 14 bases between. The CDR3 here is CSARDVGVRKETQYF. The CDR3 coding sequence is TGCAGTGCTAGAGATGTCGGGGTTAGGAAAGAGACCCAGTACTTC.

The rearrangement joins TRBV7-9 to TRBJ2-3; 9 bases are shared with TRBD2. Germline CDR1 reads SEHNR; CDR2 reads FQNEAQ (reference sequence). V shed 1 base, J shed 6 bases, and the junction held 5 bases outside the gene matches. The CDR3 covers 15 residues. CDR3 nucleotide sequence: TGTGCCAGCAGCTTAGTTAGCGGGAGCGCCGATACGCAGTATTTT. Amino acid sequence: CASSLVSGSADTQYF.

J is TRBJ2-4 and V is TRBV29-1; D may match TRBD1 or TRBD2 (5 bases each). Per germline, CDR1 SQVTM and CDR2 ANQGSEA. The CDR3 covers 14 residues. V was trimmed by 7 bases and J by 9 bases, leaving 22 bases between them. The CDR3: CSADLGAGSGIQYF. The CDR3 nucleotides are TGCAGCGCTGATCTCGGGGCAGGGAGCGGCATTCAGTACTTC.

This clonotype has a handful of counts. V is TRBV9 and J is TRBJ2-1; 7 bases match TRBD2. Germline CDR1 and CDR2: SGDLS and YYNGEE. Losses at the gene ends were 0 bases for V and 6 bases for J; bases not matched to a gene: 9. The length of the CDR3 is 16 residues. The CDR3 here is CASSVAGGPSSNEQFF. The CDR3 DNA sequence: TGTGCCAGCAGCGTAGCGGGAGGCCCCTCGTCCAATGAGCAGTTCTTC.

V is TRBV7-9 and J is TRBJ2-1, with a possible D match to TRBD1 (6 bases). The V gene lost 5 bases and the J gene lost 0 bases, with 17 bases spanning the gap. This CDR3 is 17 amino acids long. Per the germline V gene, CDR1 is SEHNR and CDR2 is FQNEAQ (reference sequence). Written as DNA, the CDR3 is TGTGCCAGCAGCCCAGGGGCAGGACTTACCTCCTACAATGAGCAGTTCTTC. It encodes CASSPGAGLTSYNEQFF.

J is TRBJ2-1 and V is TRBV4-2; tentative D call: TRBD2 (6 bases). The CDR3 length is 12 residues. The germline V gene encodes CDR1 LGHNA and CDR2 YNFKEQ. With 4 bases removed from V and 8 bases from J, the gap between germline ends came to 9 bases. CDR3 in DNA: TGTGCCAGCAGCCGGGAGGTCGATGAGCAGTTCTTC. Its translation: CASSREVDEQFF.

The J gene is TRBJ2-5, the V gene TRBV4-2; 9 bases fit TRBD2. Germline loops: CDR1 LGHNA, CDR2 YNFKEQ. CDR3 size: 18 residues. V lost 1 base to trimming and J lost 0 bases; unmatched junction nucleotides: 9. CDR3 loop: CASSQVRASGEYQETQYF. The CDR3 nucleotides are TGTGCCAGCAGCCAAGTTAGGGCTAGCGGGGAGTACCAAGAGACCCAGTACTTC.

This rearrangement joins TRBV7-9 to TRBJ2-1; 12 bases line up with TRBD2. Germline V lookup: CDR1 SEHNR, CDR2 FQNEAQ (reference sequence). The length of the CDR3 is 16 residues. J was trimmed by 6 bases and V by 6 bases; bases with no gene match: 9. The CDR3 protein is CASRDSETSGSNEQFF. Here the CDR3 DNA reads TGTGCCAGCAGAGACTCCGAGACTAGCGGGAGCAATGAGCAGTTCTTC.

This rearrangement joins TRBV7-2 to TRBJ1-2, with 8 bases that match TRBD1. V lost 5 bases and J lost 10; bases outside the gene matches: 12. Germline values: CDR1 SGHTA, CDR2 FQGNSA. The CDR3 runs to 14 residues. CDR3 amino acids: CASSLGPGQAAYTF. CDR3 sequence (DNA): TGTGCCAGCAGCCTCGGACCGGGACAGGCGGCCTACACCTTC.

This clonotype was detected a few times. This chain uses TRBV4-2 with TRBJ2-4; 8 bases map to TRBD1. This CDR3 comprises 14 residues. Germline V gene lookup returns CDR1 LGHNA and CDR2 YNFKEQ. J gave up 10 bases and V 0 bases, and 5 bases lay outside the gene matches. The CDR3 bases are TGTGCCAGCAGCCAAGAGGGACAGGTAGCAATTCAGTACTTC. As protein: CASSQEGQVAIQYF.

This clonotype was recorded a few times. The chain has TRBV6-5 and TRBJ2-5, with 8 nucleotides matching TRBD1. J gave up 2 bases and V 5 bases, and 7 bases lay outside the gene matches. CDR1 and CDR2 from the germline V gene are MNHEY and SVGAGI. This CDR3 is 15 amino acids long. The CDR3 reads CASSQGQAIQETQYF. CDR3 in DNA: TGTGCCAGCAGTCAGGGACAGGCAATACAAGAGACCCAGTACTTC.

A few counts support this clonotype. V usage is TRBV4-1 and J usage is TRBJ1-1; D gene unclear. CDR1 MGHRA and CDR2 YSYEKL come from the germline V gene. V was pared by 0 bases and J by 1 base, with 12 bases between. CDR3 length: 16 residues. As DNA, the CDR3 is TGCGCCAGCAGCCAAGAGGGGAGGCGAGGGAACACTGAAGCTTTCTTT. It codes for CASSQEGRRGNTEAFF.

The chain has TRBV3-1 and TRBJ2-5, with D possibly TRBD1 on 5 matching bases. Germline V gives CDR1 LGHDT, CDR2 YNNKEL (reference sequence). V gave up 0 bases and J gave up 5 bases, with 10 bases separating them. This CDR3 comprises 14 residues. The CDR3 DNA reads TGTGCCAGCAGCCAAGAGGGCAGGGTGGAGACCCAGTACTTC. It encodes CASSQEGRVETQYF.

This rearrangement joins TRBV7-9 to TRBJ2-7, with 9 bases fitting TRBD1. In germline, CDR1 is SEHNR, CDR2 FQNEAQ (reference sequence). Trimming cost V 4 bases and J 3 bases; bases outside gene matches: 13. The CDR3 has 17 residues. CDR3 DNA sequence: TGTGCCAGCAGCTCCCTCCATGCCGGGACAGGGAACTACGAGCAGTACTTC. Its translation is CASSSLHAGTGNYEQYF.

V and J are TRBV7-9 and TRBJ2-7; 8 bases line up with TRBD2. Germline V gene data show CDR1 as SEHNR and CDR2 as FQNEAQ (reference sequence). V shed 6 bases, J shed 5 bases, and the junction held 12 bases outside the gene matches. This CDR3 is built from 15 residues. This chain's CDR3 is CASSMTVAGSDEQYF. As DNA, the CDR3 is TGTGCCAGCAGTATGACTGTAGCGGGGTCCGACGAGCAGTACTTC.

The V gene is TRBV25-1, the J gene TRBJ1-1; perhaps TRBD1 as D (6 bases). Trimming removed 4 bases at V and 6 bases at J, with 24 bases between. The CDR3 length is 17 residues. Germline CDR1 reads MGHDK; CDR2 reads SYGVNS. Here the CDR3 DNA reads TGTGCCAGCAGTGCCCCCTTTTCTTGGGGGGCCGTGGCTGAAGCTTTCTTT. Protein product: CASSAPFSWGAVAEAFF. The whole variable domain, filled in from reference TRBV25-1 and TRBJ1-1, reads EADIYQTPRYLVIGTGKKITLECSQTMGHDKMYWYQQDPGMELHLIHYSYGVNSTEKGDLSSESTVSRIRTEHFPLTLESARPSHTSQYLCASSAPFSWGAVAEAFFGQGTRLTVV.

Notes on this clonotype: A much more abundant neighbour one base away suggests this may be a read error. The V gene is TRBV10-3, the J gene TRBJ2-1, with D perhaps matching TRBD1 (5 bases). Per germline, CDR1 ENHRY and CDR2 SYGVKD. Trimming took off 10 bases at V and 8 bases at J, with 12 bases between the two ends. The CDR3 has 11 residues. The DNA for the CDR3 is TGTGCCACCTCTCAGGGTCATGAGCAGTTCTTC. This translates into CATSQGHEQFF.

V usage is TRBV20-1 and J usage is TRBJ2-5, with 9 bases fitting TRBD2. Judging by the DNA end, TRBJ2-7 fits better; the J call may be wrong. Looked up from germline, CDR1 is DFQATT and CDR2 is SNEGSKA (reference sequence). This CDR3 is built from 15 residues. CDR3 region: CSALPPASGNDEQYF. CDR3 nucleotide sequence: TGCAGTGCCCTCCCTCCGGCTAGCGGGAATGACGAGCAGTACTTC.

The V gene is TRBV6-5, the J gene TRBJ1-4; 8 nucleotides agree with TRBD1. Germline loops: CDR1 MNHEY, CDR2 SVGAGI. This CDR3 has 15 residues. Trimming at V came to 4 bases and at J to 3 bases, leaving 4 bases not matched to a gene. CDR3 in DNA: TGTGCCAGCAGTTCCCTGGGACAGGCTAATGAAAAACTGTTTTTT. Translated: CASSSLGQANEKLFF.

The rearrangement joins TRBV6-6 to TRBJ2-3; 7 bases line up with TRBD2. The V segment lost 2 bases and the J segment 1 base; nucleotides outside the gene matches: 6. The length of the CDR3 is 16 residues. The germline gives CDR1 MNHNY, CDR2 SVGAGI (reference sequence). As DNA, the CDR3 is TGTGCCAGCAGTTACCCGGGTGGGGGGGGCACAGATACGCAGTATTTT. Translation: CASSYPGGGGTDTQYF.

As to this clonotype: Just one base apart from a much larger clone, this may be a read error. The V gene is TRBV7-2, the J gene TRBJ2-5; D possibly matches TRBD1 or TRBD2 (5 bases each). The DNA end is more similar to TRBJ2-7, so the J call may be wrong. The CDR3 has 13 residues. Germline loops: CDR1 SGHTA, CDR2 FQGNSA. This CDR3 is CASRGASRYEQYF. For the CDR3, the DNA is TGTGCCAGCCGAGGGGCTAGCCGCTACGAGCAGTACTTC.

Only a few counts were recorded for this clonotype. The chain is built from TRBV12-3 or TRBV12-4 and TRBJ1-6; D remains unclear. The CDR3 is made up of 13 amino acids. Trimming took 6 bases from V and 9 from J, leaving 12 bases between them. CDR3 nucleotides: TGTGCCAGCAGGCCCGGCCCCCTTTCACCCCTCCACTTT. Protein sequence: CASRPGPLSPLHF.

In its sample, this clonotype was seen a few times. V is TRBV29-1 and J is TRBJ1-5; 10 nucleotides align to TRBD1. CDR1 SQVTM and CDR2 ANQGSEA come from the germline V gene. There are 17 residues in the CDR3. The junction had 13 bases not matched to a gene; V was cut back by 6 bases and J by 2 bases. CDR3: CSVALWDRGVGNQPQHF. The DNA for the CDR3 is TGCAGCGTCGCCCTTTGGGACAGGGGAGTTGGCAATCAGCCCCAGCATTTT.

This clonotype was seen only a few times. The chain carries TRBV6-5 and TRBJ1-2; D is undetermined. V was pared by 4 bases and J by 1 base, with 19 bases between. Germline CDR1 reads MNHEY; CDR2 reads SVGAGI. CDR3 length: 17 amino acids. CDR3: CASSFLRPSVVNYGYTF. The CDR3 DNA reads TGTGCCAGCAGTTTTCTCAGGCCGAGTGTGGTTAACTATGGCTACACCTTC.

V gene TRBV24-1 combines with J gene TRBJ2-2; no firm D call. CDR1 and CDR2 from the germline V gene are KGHDR and SFDVKD. Trimming left V 0 bases short and J 4 bases short, with 11 bases between. The CDR3 runs 16 residues. CDR3: CATSDLGVKGTGELFF. CDR3 sequence (DNA): TGTGCCACCAGTGATTTGGGCGTAAAGGGCACCGGGGAGCTGTTTTTT.

The chain recombines TRBV12-3 or TRBV12-4 with TRBJ1-1; no reliable D call. V lost 6 bases to trimming and J lost 0 bases, with 11 bases between them. CDR3 length: 14 amino acids. This CDR3 is CASRGGNLNTEAFF. The CDR3 DNA follows: TGTGCCAGCAGGGGAGGGAATCTGAACACTGAAGCTTTCTTT.

This clonotype appeared a few times. V gene TRBV20-1 combines with J gene TRBJ2-7; D is uncertain. CDR1 DFQATT and CDR2 SNEGSKA come from the germline V gene (reference sequence). CDR3 length: 14 residues. V was pared by 0 bases and J by 3 bases, with 12 bases between. CDR3 coding DNA: TGCAGTGCTAGAGATTGGTACTCCCGCTACGAGCAGTACTTC. Protein: CSARDWYSRYEQYF.